What follows is one T cell receptor (beta chain) and its context. There is no known antigen for this receptor. A read error is possible here, since a much larger clone lies one base away. V loses 5 bases, J loses 2 bases, and the germline ends lie 16 bases apart. Reading from cysteine to phenylalanine, the CDR3 counts 16 amino acids. Only the CDR3 portion is preserved as DNA: 48 bases, with reading frame beginning at the first base. The sample originates from a study of T-cell memory formation after mild COVID-19 (dated by TCRdb to the early 2020s). With respect to the entire study: TCR sequence clusters from the two donors were largely donor specific. Longitudinal TCRalpha and TCRbeta repertoire sequencing tracked T-cell clones expanding and contracting after mild COVID-19 in two donors. Two young, previously healthy adult volunteers, one female and one male, were included in the cohort.

Instrument used: Illumina NovaSeq 6000. Using 5'RACE with constant-segment primers, TCRalpha and TCRbeta cDNA libraries were constructed, with sample barcodes and unique molecular identifiers added in the process. Trizol reagent was used to extract RNA from every sample. Libraries were amplified in two PCR steps, with a second sample barcode and Illumina TruSeq adapters added in the second step. The libraries were sequenced on an Illumina NovaSeq using 2 x 150 bp paired-end reads. Regarding the original processing steps: With migec v1.2.7, reads were demultiplexed and then collapsed into UMI-guided consensus sequences. Using mixcr v2.1.11, UMI consensuses were aligned to TRA and TRB V and J templates and then assembled into clonotypes. A clonotype was counted as expanded or contracted only when both edgeR and NoisET called the clonotype significant, with the noise models trained on biological replicates. For edgeR calls, the cutoffs were a false discovery rate-adjusted p below 0.01 and a log2 fold-change threshold of 1. As an exploratory analysis of dynamics, max-normalized trajectories of the 1000 most abundant clonotypes were examined with PCA combined with hierarchical clustering. Separately sequenced CD4+ and CD8+ repertoires were used to assign a CD4 or CD8 phenotype to each responding clone. In TCRdb, the public reads were trimmed at Q25 with fastp and aligned with MiXCR, with productive beta chains retained. Entries that share a CDR3 protein sequence are merged under the most common genes and DNA. The V and J calls and clone size come from TCRdb's table, not from the authors' own analysis. The sample data list a few hundred thousand distinct CDR3 sequences, and 15% to 20% of these were observed just once. The ten largest account for about 22% of the sample.

The investigation overall reported the following: Only two mild cases were covered in the study, and larger cohorts including severe cases with pre-infection samples were considered necessary. Whether the second-wave clones peaking on day 37 were SARS-CoV-2 specific was not confirmed. Some responding clones were found in pre-infection memory, which suggests that pre-existing cross-reactive memory T cells took part in the SARS-CoV-2 response. Contracting CD4+ clones were located mainly in the CM and EM memory subsets, whereas CD8+ clones were found to be enriched in EMRA. Balanced CD4/CD8 phenotypes were observed for clones contracting from day 15 to 85, whereas a bias towards CD4+ was observed for a second wave of clones expanding from day 15 to 37.

Ficoll-Paque density gradient centrifugation was used to isolate PBMCs. The receptor was isolated from a man aged 18-30 years who had mild COVID-19 (a few samples of this study predate the infection). The sample titles of this study are shuffled in the database, so cell type and time point are left out; the donor was told from shared clones. The sample was PBMCs or a T cell subset sorted from them (not recorded which). The chain joins TRBV12-3 or TRBV12-4 to TRBJ1-5; tentative D gene TRBD1, with 5 bases matching. The CDR3 sequence is CASSPQVAGRNQPQHF. The DNA sequence reads TGTGCCAGCAGTCCACAGGTGGCAGGTCGCAATCAGCCCCAGCATTTT.